These T cell receptor beta chains were read from a single sample in a study of regulatory T cells in long-lasting Graves disease. From the multiplex PCR reads, TCRdb called clonotypes with MiXCR, one entry per CDR3 protein. The table shows 500,000 to 800,000 distinct CDR3 sequences, with 30% occurring only once. The sequencing used peripheral blood mononuclear cells (PBMCs), collected when the disease was refractory, from a patient treated with antithyroid drugs. Receptors were obtained from a female donor with Graves disease. CDR3s include the opening cysteine and the closing phenylalanine or tryptophan. Fields, in order: J gene, V gene, CDR3 protein.

j_gene: TRBJ1-1; v_gene: TRBV20-1; CDR3aa: CSAELQGTEAFF
j_gene: TRBJ1-6; v_gene: TRBV9; CDR3aa: CASSVEGRYNSPLHF
j_gene: TRBJ2-7; v_gene: TRBV20-1; CDR3aa: CSAAGEDEQYF
j_gene: TRBJ1-3; v_gene: TRBV5-4; CDR3aa: CASSLYHFLGRGGDTIYF
j_gene: TRBJ1-5; v_gene: TRBV12-3/TRBV12-4; CDR3aa: CASSLPGAGSNQPQHF
j_gene: TRBJ1-1; v_gene: TRBV12-3/TRBV12-4; CDR3aa: CASSFGDEAFF
j_gene: TRBJ2-7; v_gene: TRBV20-1; CDR3aa: CSARVPGQGNEQYF
j_gene: TRBJ2-1; v_gene: TRBV28; CDR3aa: CASSDTGASYNEQFF
j_gene: TRBJ2-7; v_gene: TRBV29-1; CDR3aa: CSVGQMTGVGLGEQYF
j_gene: TRBJ1-1; v_gene: TRBV9; CDR3aa: CASSARPDASAEAFF
j_gene: TRBJ1-5; v_gene: TRBV6-1; CDR3aa: CASSSTANQPQHF
j_gene: TRBJ1-1; v_gene: TRBV12-3/TRBV12-4; CDR3aa: CASRRRVQGATEAFF
j_gene: TRBJ2-1; v_gene: TRBV20-1; CDR3aa: CSAISGRNYNEQFF
j_gene: TRBJ1-6; v_gene: TRBV12-3/TRBV12-4; CDR3aa: CASTRVGSNSPLHF
j_gene: TRBJ1-4; v_gene: TRBV28; CDR3aa: CASSLNPLTGEKLFF
j_gene: TRBJ2-1; v_gene: TRBV13; CDR3aa: CASRKAGGPREQFF
j_gene: TRBJ1-2; v_gene: TRBV3-1; CDR3aa: CASSQSAYGYTF
j_gene: TRBJ2-7; v_gene: TRBV10-3; CDR3aa: CAISESTAYEQYF
j_gene: TRBJ1-1; v_gene: TRBV28; CDR3aa: CASSLYGGNTEAFF
j_gene: TRBJ1-2; v_gene: TRBV30; CDR3aa: CAWSPSYGYTF
j_gene: TRBJ1-5; v_gene: TRBV30; CDR3aa: CAWSLLQGTEPQHF
j_gene: TRBJ1-1; v_gene: TRBV5-6; CDR3aa: CASSLVSAGALGAFF
j_gene: TRBJ1-2; v_gene: TRBV25-1; CDR3aa: CASSEWPDYGYTF
j_gene: TRBJ1-1; v_gene: TRBV4-2; CDR3aa: CASSQDSTYMNTEAFF
j_gene: TRBJ1-1; v_gene: TRBV7-9; CDR3aa: CASRGSDTEAFF
j_gene: TRBJ2-6; v_gene: TRBV27; CDR3aa: CASSLWGGSAGANVLTF
j_gene: TRBJ1-1; v_gene: TRBV12-3/TRBV12-4; CDR3aa: CASSFSSTRRQNTEAFF
j_gene: TRBJ1-6; v_gene: TRBV28; CDR3aa: CASSFPGAIYSPLHF
j_gene: TRBJ1-5; v_gene: TRBV5-1; CDR3aa: CASSRMGGDQPQHF
j_gene: TRBJ2-5; v_gene: TRBV5-1; CDR3aa: CASSLYPRLQETQYF
j_gene: TRBJ1-3; v_gene: TRBV15; CDR3aa: CATSRGAQHSGNTIYF
j_gene: TRBJ2-2; v_gene: TRBV7-9; CDR3aa: CASSFRSRVTGELFF
j_gene: TRBJ1-5; v_gene: TRBV11-2; CDR3aa: CASSSLQGAKDQPQHF
j_gene: TRBJ2-5; v_gene: TRBV20-1; CDR3aa: CSAEGQGRETQYF
j_gene: TRBJ2-3; v_gene: TRBV27; CDR3aa: CASISSGILTDTQYF
j_gene: TRBJ1-2; v_gene: TRBV9; CDR3aa: CASSVRDRTGYTF
j_gene: TRBJ1-6; v_gene: TRBV28; CDR3aa: CAAALDSSYNSPLHF
j_gene: TRBJ1-6; v_gene: TRBV29-1; CDR3aa: CSATTGKGNSPLHF
j_gene: TRBJ1-1; v_gene: TRBV6-1; CDR3aa: CASSRGVNTEAFF
j_gene: TRBJ1-5; v_gene: TRBV28; CDR3aa: CASSPGTGHQPQHF
j_gene: TRBJ2-1; v_gene: TRBV5-1; CDR3aa: CASSELALPSHNEQFF
j_gene: TRBJ1-1; v_gene: TRBV7-2; CDR3aa: CASSVGTVTEAFF
j_gene: TRBJ2-3; v_gene: TRBV5-1; CDR3aa: CASSLPGLAGSTDTQYF
j_gene: TRBJ1-1; v_gene: TRBV28; CDR3aa: CASRQGPATEAFF
j_gene: TRBJ1-4; v_gene: TRBV4-1; CDR3aa: CASSQRDRGLSTNEKLFF
j_gene: TRBJ2-7; v_gene: TRBV5-1; CDR3aa: CASSFFDRGGDEQYF
j_gene: TRBJ1-5; v_gene: TRBV6-2/TRBV6-3; CDR3aa: CASSSGQGGNQPQHF
j_gene: TRBJ2-5; v_gene: TRBV11-2; CDR3aa: CASSLVEGLETQYF
j_gene: TRBJ1-4; v_gene: TRBV7-9; CDR3aa: CASSLGQEHEKLFF
j_gene: TRBJ1-2; v_gene: TRBV5-6; CDR3aa: CASSRGRNYGYTF
j_gene: TRBJ1-6; v_gene: TRBV7-9; CDR3aa: CASTTTGVTSPLHF
j_gene: TRBJ2-2; v_gene: TRBV5-1; CDR3aa: CASSYRQGGSTGELFF